These T cell receptor beta chains were read from a single sample in a study of blood T cell repertoires in COVID-19. Assay: immunoSEQ multiplex PCR; the TCRdb copy retains only in-frame clones and omits some. The sample includes approximately 140,000 clones, roughly 88% of them seen just once. Sequenced sample: PBMCs or T cells enriched from blood (not recorded which). Every receptor here comes from a woman in her thirties with acute COVID-19. The CDR3 runs from the conserved cysteine through the conserved F or W. D genes are given only for firm matches. The size entry is marked missing in some rows and otherwise reads once, few, many or a size class.

j_call: TRBJ1-2
cdr3_length: 13
v_call: TRBV19
d_call: TRBD1
clone_size: once
cdr3_aa: CASGTRGFYGYTF
cdr3_nt: TGTGCCAGTGGGACCAGGGGGTTCTATGGCTACACCTTC

j_call: TRBJ2-7
cdr3_length: 14
v_call: TRBV10-3
d_call: TRBD2
clone_size: -
cdr3_aa: CAISTGLAGLEQYF
cdr3_nt: TGTGCCATCAGTACCGGACTAGCGGGCCTCGAGCAGTACTTC

j_call: TRBJ1-2
cdr3_length: 13
v_call: TRBV28
d_call: -
clone_size: -
cdr3_aa: CASSLPQDYGYTF
cdr3_nt: TGTGCCAGCAGTTTACCGCAGGACTATGGCTACACCTTC

j_call: TRBJ2-1
cdr3_length: 14
v_call: TRBV27
d_call: -
clone_size: once
cdr3_aa: CASSSWSSYNEQFF
cdr3_nt: TGTGCCAGCAGTTCTTGGAGCTCCTACAATGAGCAGTTCTTC

j_call: TRBJ2-1
cdr3_length: 16
v_call: TRBV27
d_call: TRBD2
clone_size: -
cdr3_aa: CASSLSGTSGRSQQFF
cdr3_nt: TGTGCCAGCAGTTTATCCGGGACTAGCGGGAGGAGTCAGCAGTTCTTC

j_call: TRBJ2-2
cdr3_length: 12
v_call: TRBV5-1
d_call: -
clone_size: -
cdr3_aa: CASSLAGDKVFF
cdr3_nt: TGCGCCAGCAGCTTGGCCGGGGACAAGGTGTTTTTT

j_call: TRBJ1-1
cdr3_length: 14
v_call: TRBV9
d_call: -
clone_size: -
cdr3_aa: CASSAEMRGTEAFF
cdr3_nt: TGTGCCAGCAGCGCTGAAATGAGGGGGACTGAAGCTTTCTTT

j_call: TRBJ1-1
cdr3_length: 17
v_call: TRBV7-2
d_call: TRBD1
clone_size: -
cdr3_aa: CASSLDPGQAMNTEAFF
cdr3_nt: TGTGCCAGCAGCTTAGACCCCGGACAGGCCATGAACACTGAAGCTTTCTTT

j_call: TRBJ1-2
cdr3_length: 12
v_call: TRBV23-1
d_call: -
clone_size: -
cdr3_aa: CASSHRSYGYTF
cdr3_nt: TGCGCCAGCAGTCACCGTTCCTATGGCTACACCTTC

j_call: TRBJ2-7
cdr3_length: 13
v_call: TRBV5-5
d_call: -
clone_size: few
cdr3_aa: CASSLGEVYEQYF
cdr3_nt: TGTGCCAGCAGCTTGGGCGAGGTCTACGAGCAGTACTTC

j_call: TRBJ2-5
cdr3_length: 18
v_call: TRBV4-1
d_call: TRBD1
clone_size: -
cdr3_aa: CASSRYYGQGGSQETQYF
cdr3_nt: TGCGCCAGCAGCCGTTACTATGGACAGGGGGGTAGCCAAGAGACCCAGTACTTC

j_call: TRBJ2-2
cdr3_length: 17
v_call: TRBV7-2
d_call: TRBD2
clone_size: -
cdr3_aa: CASSHPGSGSRTGELFF
cdr3_nt: TGTGCCAGCAGCCACCCTGGGAGCGGGAGCCGCACCGGGGAGCTGTTTTTT

j_call: TRBJ1-5
cdr3_length: 15
v_call: TRBV2
d_call: TRBD1
clone_size: once
cdr3_aa: CASSRDRGSNQPQHF
cdr3_nt: TGTGCCAGCAGTAGGGACAGGGGAAGCAATCAGCCCCAGCATTTT

j_call: TRBJ1-2
cdr3_length: 16
v_call: TRBV18
d_call: TRBD1
clone_size: -
cdr3_aa: CASSPPVPGGDNGYTF
cdr3_nt: TGTGCCAGCTCACCACCTGTCCCAGGGGGTGATAATGGCTACACCTTC

j_call: TRBJ1-6
cdr3_length: 13
v_call: TRBV2
d_call: -
clone_size: -
cdr3_aa: CATTVSYNSPLHF
cdr3_nt: TGTGCCACCACGGTATCCTATAATTCACCCCTCCACTTT

j_call: TRBJ2-7
cdr3_length: 15
v_call: TRBV3-1/TRBV3-2
d_call: -
clone_size: -
cdr3_aa: CASSQEAGTRYEQYF
cdr3_nt: TGTGCCAGCAGCCAAGAGGCGGGTACCCGCTACGAGCAGTACTTC

j_call: TRBJ1-5
cdr3_length: 15
v_call: TRBV7-2
d_call: -
clone_size: -
cdr3_aa: CASSLGKGDYQPQHF
cdr3_nt: TGTGCCAGCAGCTTAGGAAAAGGGGACTATCAGCCCCAGCATTTT

j_call: TRBJ2-1
cdr3_length: 15
v_call: TRBV10-3
d_call: TRBD2
clone_size: -
cdr3_aa: CAISGGLAGENEQFF
cdr3_nt: TGTGCCATCAGTGGAGGACTAGCGGGAGAGAATGAGCAGTTCTTC

j_call: TRBJ2-7
cdr3_length: 14
v_call: TRBV30
d_call: TRBD1
clone_size: few
cdr3_aa: CAYQSWDRAYEQYF
cdr3_nt: TGTGCCTACCAATCATGGGACAGAGCCTACGAGCAGTACTTC

j_call: TRBJ2-5
cdr3_length: 17
v_call: TRBV7-2
d_call: TRBD2
clone_size: once
cdr3_aa: CASSPKLAGGPKETQYF
cdr3_nt: TGTGCCAGCAGCCCTAAACTAGCGGGAGGGCCAAAAGAGACCCAGTACTTC

j_call: TRBJ1-3
cdr3_length: 16
v_call: TRBV18
d_call: -
clone_size: -
cdr3_aa: CASSLEKEFSGNTIYF
cdr3_nt: TGTGCCAGCTCACTGGAGAAGGAGTTCTCTGGAAACACCATATATTTT

j_call: TRBJ2-7
cdr3_length: 16
v_call: TRBV19
d_call: -
clone_size: -
cdr3_aa: CASSIDLETLQYEQYF
cdr3_nt: TGTGCCAGTAGTATAGATCTGGAGACTCTCCAGTACGAGCAGTACTTC

j_call: TRBJ1-2
cdr3_length: 13
v_call: TRBV29-1
d_call: TRBD1
clone_size: -
cdr3_aa: CSVKDTGEYGYTF
cdr3_nt: TGCAGCGTCAAAGATACAGGGGAATATGGCTACACCTTC

j_call: TRBJ2-7
cdr3_length: 16
v_call: TRBV28
d_call: TRBD1
clone_size: -
cdr3_aa: CASSLDSGTGSYEQYF
cdr3_nt: TGTGCCAGCAGTTTAGACTCCGGGACAGGGTCCTACGAGCAGTACTTC

j_call: TRBJ1-6
cdr3_length: 12
v_call: TRBV6-6
d_call: -
clone_size: -
cdr3_aa: CASSPKDRPLHF
cdr3_nt: TGTGCCAGCAGCCCAAAGGACAGACCCCTCCACTTT

j_call: TRBJ2-7
cdr3_length: 17
v_call: TRBV7-9
d_call: TRBD1
clone_size: -
cdr3_aa: CASSLKTGPAFPYEQYF
cdr3_nt: TGTGCCAGCAGCTTAAAGACAGGGCCTGCCTTTCCCTACGAGCAGTACTTC

j_call: TRBJ2-7
cdr3_length: 13
v_call: TRBV7-9
d_call: TRBD2
clone_size: -
cdr3_aa: CASSPGGSYEQYF
cdr3_nt: TGTGCCAGCAGCCCGGGGGGGTCTTACGAGCAGTACTTC

j_call: TRBJ2-6
cdr3_length: 17
v_call: TRBV20-1
d_call: TRBD2
clone_size: -
cdr3_aa: CSASALAGFSGANVLTF
cdr3_nt: TGCAGTGCTAGTGCCCTAGCGGGATTCTCTGGGGCCAACGTCCTGACTTTC

j_call: TRBJ2-3
cdr3_length: 15
v_call: TRBV28
d_call: -
clone_size: -
cdr3_aa: CASSGDSSSTDTQYF
cdr3_nt: TGTGCCAGCAGTGGGGACTCTTCTAGCACAGATACGCAGTATTTT

j_call: TRBJ2-1
cdr3_length: 15
v_call: TRBV27
d_call: TRBD2
clone_size: -
cdr3_aa: CASSRLAGARDEQFF
cdr3_nt: TGTGCCAGCAGTCGGTTAGCGGGAGCTCGTGATGAGCAGTTCTTC

j_call: TRBJ1-3
cdr3_length: 14
v_call: TRBV13
d_call: -
clone_size: once
cdr3_aa: CASSLGLPGNTIYF
cdr3_nt: TGTGCCAGCAGCTTGGGACTCCCTGGAAACACCATATATTTT

j_call: TRBJ2-3
cdr3_length: 16
v_call: TRBV15
d_call: TRBD2
clone_size: -
cdr3_aa: CATNPGLGTFTDTQYF
cdr3_nt: TGTGCCACCAACCCGGGACTAGGAACCTTCACAGATACGCAGTATTTT

j_call: TRBJ1-1
cdr3_length: 14
v_call: TRBV7-2
d_call: -
clone_size: -
cdr3_aa: CASSLVAGDTEAFF
cdr3_nt: TGTGCCAGCAGCTTAGTGGCAGGGGACACTGAAGCTTTCTTT

j_call: TRBJ2-3
cdr3_length: 17
v_call: TRBV10-1
d_call: -
clone_size: -
cdr3_aa: CASSPCLTLASTDTQYF
cdr3_nt: TGCGCCAGCAGCCCTTGTCTTACCTTGGCTAGCACAGATACGCAGTATTTT

j_call: TRBJ1-5
cdr3_length: 15
v_call: TRBV5-6
d_call: -
clone_size: -
cdr3_aa: CASSLFGQGSTPQHF
cdr3_nt: TGTGCCAGCAGCTTGTTCGGGCAGGGGTCCACACCCCAGCATTTT

j_call: TRBJ2-3
cdr3_length: 13
v_call: TRBV3-1/TRBV3-2
d_call: -
clone_size: -
cdr3_aa: CASRGQGPDTQYF
cdr3_nt: TGTGCCAGCAGGGGGCAAGGCCCAGATACGCAGTATTTT